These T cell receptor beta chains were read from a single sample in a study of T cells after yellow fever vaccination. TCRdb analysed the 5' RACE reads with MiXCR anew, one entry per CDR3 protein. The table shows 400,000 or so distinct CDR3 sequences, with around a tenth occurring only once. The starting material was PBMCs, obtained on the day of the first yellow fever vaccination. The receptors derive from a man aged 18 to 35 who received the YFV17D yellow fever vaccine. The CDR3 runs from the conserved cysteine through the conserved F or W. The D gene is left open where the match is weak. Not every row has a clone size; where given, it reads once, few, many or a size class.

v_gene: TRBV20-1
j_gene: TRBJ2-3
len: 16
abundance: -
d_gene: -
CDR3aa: CSAYPKRVIFTDTQYF
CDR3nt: TGCAGTGCCTATCCCAAGCGGGTAATCTTCACAGATACGCAGTATTTT

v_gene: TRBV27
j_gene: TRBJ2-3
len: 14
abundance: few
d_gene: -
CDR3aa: CATSLVHSTDTQYF
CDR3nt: TGTGCCACCTCATTAGTCCACAGCACAGATACGCAGTATTTT

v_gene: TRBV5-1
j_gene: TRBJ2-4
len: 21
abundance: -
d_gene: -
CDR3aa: CASSLPRDPGDGLHFKNIQYF
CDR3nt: TGCGCCAGCAGCCTACCGCGGGACCCCGGTGATGGACTGCATTTCAAAAACATTCAGTACTTC

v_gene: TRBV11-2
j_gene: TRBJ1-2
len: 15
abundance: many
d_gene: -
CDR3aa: CASRDTSGTTYGYTF
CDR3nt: TGTGCCAGCAGAGACACATCCGGGACAACCTATGGCTACACCTTC

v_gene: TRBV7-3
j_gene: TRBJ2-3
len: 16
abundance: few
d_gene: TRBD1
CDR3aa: CASSPTTGTVADTQYF
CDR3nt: TGTGCCAGCAGCCCCACAACCGGGACAGTTGCAGATACGCAGTATTTT

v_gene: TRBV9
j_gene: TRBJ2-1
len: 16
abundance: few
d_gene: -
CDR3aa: CASSVGEGQLMGEQFF
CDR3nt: TGTGCCAGCAGCGTAGGGGAGGGACAGTTAATGGGAGAGCAGTTCTTC

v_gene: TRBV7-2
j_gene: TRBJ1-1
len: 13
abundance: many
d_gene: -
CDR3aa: CASSLGGHTEAFF
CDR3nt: TGTGCCAGCAGCTTGGGGGGGCACACTGAAGCTTTCTTT

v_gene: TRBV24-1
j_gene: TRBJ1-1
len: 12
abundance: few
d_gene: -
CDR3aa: CATSGGGTAAFF
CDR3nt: TGTGCCACCAGTGGCGGGGGCACAGCAGCTTTCTTT

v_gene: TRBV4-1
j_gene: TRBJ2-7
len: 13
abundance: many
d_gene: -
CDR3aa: CASSQESTYEQYF
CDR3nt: TGCGCCAGCAGCCAAGAGAGTACCTACGAGCAGTACTTC

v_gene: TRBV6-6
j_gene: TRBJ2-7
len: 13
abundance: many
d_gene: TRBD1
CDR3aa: CASVLGQTYEQYF
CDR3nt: TGTGCCAGCGTCCTGGGACAGACCTACGAGCAGTACTTC

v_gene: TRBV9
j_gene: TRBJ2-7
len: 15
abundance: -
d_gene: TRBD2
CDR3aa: CASSVDPRGGSEQYF
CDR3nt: TGTGCCAGCAGCGTAGACCCCCGGGGCGGGAGCGAGCAGTACTTC

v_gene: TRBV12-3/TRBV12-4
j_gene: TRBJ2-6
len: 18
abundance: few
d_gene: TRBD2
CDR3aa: CASRGLAAFSSGANVLTF
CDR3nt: TGTGCCAGCAGAGGACTAGCCGCCTTCTCCTCTGGGGCCAACGTCCTGACTTTC

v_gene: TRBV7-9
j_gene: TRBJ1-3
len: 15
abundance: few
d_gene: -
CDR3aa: CASSLYKGSGNTIYF
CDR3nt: TGTGCCAGCAGCTTGTACAAAGGGAGTGGAAACACCATATATTTT

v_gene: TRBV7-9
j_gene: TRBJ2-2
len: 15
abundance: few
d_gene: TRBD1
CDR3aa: CASSSGDRPTGELFF
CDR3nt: TGTGCCAGCAGCTCTGGGGACAGGCCCACCGGGGAGCTGTTTTTT

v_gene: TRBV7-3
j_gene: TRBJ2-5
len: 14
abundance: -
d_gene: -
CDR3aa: CASSPEGGQETQYF
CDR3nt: TGTGCCAGCAGCCCGGAGGGGGGCCAAGAGACCCAGTACTTC

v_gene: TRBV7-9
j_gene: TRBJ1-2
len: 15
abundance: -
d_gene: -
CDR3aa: CASSHEPGRNYGYTF
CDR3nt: TGTGCCAGCAGCCATGAGCCGGGACGTAACTATGGCTACACCTTC

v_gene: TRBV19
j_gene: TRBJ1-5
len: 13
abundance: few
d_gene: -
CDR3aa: CASSTQTNQPQHF
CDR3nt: TGTGCCAGTAGTACACAGACTAATCAGCCCCAGCATTTT

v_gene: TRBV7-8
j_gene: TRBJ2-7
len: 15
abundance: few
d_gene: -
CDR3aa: CASSLEWTASYEQYF
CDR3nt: TGTGCCAGCAGCTTAGAGTGGACAGCATCGTACGAGCAGTACTTC

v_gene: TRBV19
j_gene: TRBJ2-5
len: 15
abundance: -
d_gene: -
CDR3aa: CASSISEGLGETQYF
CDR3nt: TGTGCCAGTAGTATATCGGAGGGCCTGGGGGAGACCCAGTACTTC

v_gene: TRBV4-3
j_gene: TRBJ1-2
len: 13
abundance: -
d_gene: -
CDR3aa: CASSQDLAYGYTF
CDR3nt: TGCGCCAGCAGCCAAGATCTCGCCTATGGCTACACCTTC

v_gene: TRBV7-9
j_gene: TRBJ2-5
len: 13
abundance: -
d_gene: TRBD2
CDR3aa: CASSKTSGETQYF
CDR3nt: TGTGCCAGCAGCAAGACTAGCGGGGAGACCCAGTACTTC

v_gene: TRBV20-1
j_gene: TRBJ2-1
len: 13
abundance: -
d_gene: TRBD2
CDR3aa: CSASTGGPGEQFF
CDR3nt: TGCAGTGCATCAACGGGGGGGCCGGGTGAGCAGTTCTTC

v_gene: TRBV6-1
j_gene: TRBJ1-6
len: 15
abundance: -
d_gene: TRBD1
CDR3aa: CASSHAPGQGSPLHF
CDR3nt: TGTGCCAGCAGTCATGCACCGGGACAGGGGTCACCCCTCCACTTT

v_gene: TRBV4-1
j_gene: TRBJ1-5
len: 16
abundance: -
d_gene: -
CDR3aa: CASSQDGGRMYQPQHF
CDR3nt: TGCGCCAGCAGCCAAGATGGGGGGCGCATGTATCAGCCCCAGCATTTT

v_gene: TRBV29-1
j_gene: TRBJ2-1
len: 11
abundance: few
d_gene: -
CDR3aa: CSVYRGNEQFF
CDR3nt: TGCAGCGTTTATAGGGGAAATGAGCAGTTCTTC

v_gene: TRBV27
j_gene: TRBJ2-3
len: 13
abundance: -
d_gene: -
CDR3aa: CASSLFGVDTQYF
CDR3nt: TGTGCCAGCAGTTTATTTGGCGTTGATACGCAGTATTTT

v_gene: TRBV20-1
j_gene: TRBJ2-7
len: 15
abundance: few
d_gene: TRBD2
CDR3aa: CSARDGAGRGDEQYF
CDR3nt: TGCAGTGCTAGAGACGGAGCAGGGCGGGGGGACGAGCAGTACTTC

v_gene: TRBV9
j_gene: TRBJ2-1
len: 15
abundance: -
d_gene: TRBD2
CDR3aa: CASSVSGGDYNEQFF
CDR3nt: TGTGCCAGCAGCGTAAGCGGGGGGGATTACAATGAGCAGTTCTTC

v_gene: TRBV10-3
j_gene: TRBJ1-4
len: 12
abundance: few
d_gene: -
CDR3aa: CAISETGEKLFF
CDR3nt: TGTGCCATCAGTGAAACGGGTGAAAAACTGTTTTTT

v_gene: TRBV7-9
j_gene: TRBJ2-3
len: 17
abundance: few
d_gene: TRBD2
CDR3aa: CASSLRLATRRPDTQYF
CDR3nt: TGTGCCAGCAGCTTAAGACTAGCAACCCGAAGACCAGATACGCAGTATTTT

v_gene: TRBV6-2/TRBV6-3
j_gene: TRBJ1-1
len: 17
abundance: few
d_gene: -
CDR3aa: CASTHAKRFTGWAEAFF
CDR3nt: TGTGCCAGCACCCACGCGAAAAGATTTACAGGGTGGGCTGAAGCTTTCTTT

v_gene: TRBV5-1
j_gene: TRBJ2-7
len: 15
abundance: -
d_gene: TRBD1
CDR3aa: CASSLGTALSYEQYF
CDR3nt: TGCGCCAGCAGCTTAGGGACAGCCCTCTCCTACGAGCAGTACTTC

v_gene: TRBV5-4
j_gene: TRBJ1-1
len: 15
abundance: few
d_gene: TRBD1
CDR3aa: CASTLGAPGGTEAFF
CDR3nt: TGTGCCAGCACCTTAGGCGCCCCAGGGGGGACTGAAGCTTTCTTT

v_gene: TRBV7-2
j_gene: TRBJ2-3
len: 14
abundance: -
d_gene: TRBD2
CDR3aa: CASRTLAGTDTQYF
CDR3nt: TGTGCCAGCAGAACACTAGCGGGGACAGATACGCAGTATTTT

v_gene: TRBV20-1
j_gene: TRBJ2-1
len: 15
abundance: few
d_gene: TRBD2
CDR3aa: CSASRRSGGYNEQFF
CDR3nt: TGCAGTGCCTCCAGGAGGAGCGGGGGTTACAATGAGCAGTTCTTC

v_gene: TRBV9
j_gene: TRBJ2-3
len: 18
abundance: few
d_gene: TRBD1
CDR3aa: CASSDGQGHFARTDTQYF
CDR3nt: TGTGCCAGCAGCGACGGACAGGGACACTTTGCCCGCACAGATACGCAGTATTTT

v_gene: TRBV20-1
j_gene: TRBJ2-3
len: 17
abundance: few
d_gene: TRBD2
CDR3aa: CSARGTLAGVLADTQYF
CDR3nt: TGCAGTGCTAGAGGAACTCTAGCGGGGGTTTTGGCAGATACGCAGTATTTT

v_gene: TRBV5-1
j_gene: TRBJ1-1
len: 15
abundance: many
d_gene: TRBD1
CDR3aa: CASSLRQGRNTEAFF
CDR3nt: TGCGCCAGCAGCTTGAGACAGGGGCGAAACACTGAAGCTTTCTTT

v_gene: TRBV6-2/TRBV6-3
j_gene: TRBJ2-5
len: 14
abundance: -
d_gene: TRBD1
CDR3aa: CASAGTAHQETQYF
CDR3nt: TGTGCCAGCGCCGGGACAGCACACCAAGAGACCCAGTACTTC

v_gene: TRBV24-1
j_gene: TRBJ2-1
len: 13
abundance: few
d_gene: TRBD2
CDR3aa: CATGLAGVNEQFF
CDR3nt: TGTGCCACCGGGCTAGCGGGTGTCAATGAGCAGTTCTTC

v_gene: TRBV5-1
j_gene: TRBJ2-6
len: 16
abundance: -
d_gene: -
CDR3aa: CASSLEAVTGANVLTF
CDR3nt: TGCGCCAGCAGCTTGGAAGCCGTGACTGGGGCCAACGTCCTGACTTTC

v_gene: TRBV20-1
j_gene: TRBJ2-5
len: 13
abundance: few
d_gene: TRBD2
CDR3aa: CSATVTGEGTQYF
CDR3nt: TGCAGTGCTACAGTAACGGGGGAGGGGACCCAGTACTTC